The 20 T cell receptor beta chains below come from one sample, sequenced in a study of T cells after posttransplantation cyclophosphamide. Generated by immunoSEQ multiplex PCR, the TCRdb table keeps only in-frame clones and is missing some. Among fewer than 45,000 clones listed, more than 70% were seen once. Busulfan-fludarabine conditioning, marrow transplant, and cyclophosphamide on days +3 and +4 were administered. The sequencing here drew on CD4+ T cells sorted from blood, taken 1903 days after a stem cell transplant with posttransplant cyclophosphamide. The source of these receptors is a female patient aged 40 to 50 who received an allogeneic stem cell transplant from a related donor, was CMV-positive, and had no GVHD. These T cells may partly come from the graft donor.

As DNA, the CDR3 is TGTGCCAGCAGTTATCCCGGGCAGGGAGGTAATTCACCCCTCCACTTT. This codes for CASSYPGQGGNSPLHF. The chain recombines TRBV6-6 with TRBJ1-6; D possibly corresponds to TRBD1 (5 bases). This CDR3 region has 16 residues. V dropped 3 bases and J dropped 6 bases, with 15 bases sitting between them. The germline V gene encodes CDR1 MNHNY and CDR2 SVGAGI (reference sequence).

The genes are TRBV5-4 and TRBJ1-4; D is unresolved. V lost 0 bases, J lost 6 bases, and 12 bases lay in between. The germline V gene has CDR1 SGHNT and CDR2 YYREEE (reference sequence). CDR3 length equals 15 residues. CDR3: CASSLANSGYEKLFF. As DNA, the CDR3 is TGTGCCAGCAGCTTGGCCAACAGCGGGTATGAAAAACTGTTTTTT.

The rearrangement uses TRBV18 and TRBJ1-1; 8 nucleotides line up with TRBD1. The CDR3 totals 18 residues. Germline CDR1 is KGHSH and CDR2 is LQKENI. The V gene end was trimmed by 1 base and the J gene end by 0 bases; junction bases not matched to a gene: 10. This CDR3 reads CASSPLETGATMNTEAFF. The CDR3 DNA follows: TGTGCCAGCTCACCACTGGAGACAGGGGCCACCATGAACACTGAAGCTTTCTTT.

Only one count was recorded for this clone. V usage is TRBV19 and J usage is TRBJ1-5; a possible D gene is TRBD1 (6 bases). Germline CDR1 LNHDA, CDR2 SQIVND (reference sequence). V was cut by 4 bases and J by 3 bases, with 13 bases left in between. This CDR3 is built from 15 residues. CDR3 sequence: CASSTRGKDNQPQHF. The CDR3 DNA reads as TGTGCCAGTAGTACCAGGGGAAAAGACAATCAGCCCCAGCATTTT.

The gene calls are TRBV4-3 and TRBJ1-6; 9 bases are a match to TRBD1. Germline-derived CDR1 and CDR2 are LGHNA and YSLEER. The V segment lost 1 base and the J segment 9 bases; nucleotides outside the gene matches: 4. The CDR3 runs to 15 residues. The CDR3 reads CASSQAGTGFSPLHF. DNA for the CDR3: TGCGCCAGCAGCCAAGCCGGGACAGGGTTTTCACCCCTCCACTTT.

This clone has only one observation. The V and J genes are TRBV5-5 and TRBJ1-3, with D perhaps matching TRBD1 (6 bases). The CDR3 loop spans 16 amino acids. The germline gives CDR1 SGHKS, CDR2 YYEKEE (reference sequence). With 5 bases removed from V and 0 bases from J, the gap between germline ends came to 15 bases. CDR3 nucleotide sequence: TGTGCCAGCAGTTACCGGGACATCAGCTCTGGAAACACCATATATTTT. This encodes CASSYRDISSGNTIYF.

The CDR3 sequence is CASSLGGALVYEQYF. In DNA, the CDR3 is TGCGCCAGCAGCTTGGGGGGAGCCTTAGTCTACGAGCAGTACTTC. The chain combines TRBV5-1 with TRBJ2-7, with a possible D match to TRBD2 (5 bases). From germline, CDR1 is SGHRS and CDR2 YFSETQ. This CDR3 spans 15 amino acids. The ends were cut back, 0 bases at V and 3 bases at J, with 13 bases in the middle.

The V gene is TRBV14, the J gene TRBJ2-5; 8 nucleotides align to TRBD2. The germline gives CDR1 SGHDN, CDR2 FVKESK. V shed 1 base, J shed 0 bases, and the junction held 7 bases outside the gene matches. CDR3 size: 17 residues. The CDR3 DNA sequence: TGTGCCAGCAGCCAAGGGAGCGGGGGTTTGTACCAAGAGACCCAGTACTTC. Its protein is CASSQGSGGLYQETQYF.

This chain joins TRBV6-1 and TRBJ1-5, with TRBD1 as a possible D gene (6 bases). Germline CDR1 and CDR2: MNHNS and SASEGT. V was cut by 6 bases and J by 3 bases, with 15 bases left in between. This CDR3 region has 15 residues. CDR3 nucleotides: TGTGCCAGCAGCACCACTCAGGGGATCAATCAGCCCCAGCATTTT. It translates to CASSTTQGINQPQHF.

This chain links TRBV5-1 with TRBJ1-5, with TRBD1 as a possible D gene (6 bases). Germline V CDR1 and CDR2: SGHRS, YFSETQ. The CDR3 spans 15 residues. Trimming left V 9 bases short and J 0 bases short, with 16 bases between. For the CDR3, the DNA is TGCGCCACCTCGCCAGGGGACCATAGCAATCAGCCCCAGCATTTT. Translation gives CATSPGDHSNQPQHF.

DNA for the CDR3: TGTGCTAGTGCCCGAGAGGGCGAGCAGTACTTC. Translation: CASAREGEQYF. The V and J genes are TRBV12-5 and TRBJ2-7; a weak D match, TRBD2 (5 bases). Looked up from germline, CDR1 is LGHNT and CDR2 is FRNRAP. Trimming stripped 7 bases from V and 6 bases from J, with 10 bases between. This CDR3 comprises 11 residues. Together with reference TRBV12-5 and TRBJ2-7, the CDR3 gives the full variable domain: DARVTQTPRHKVTEMGQEVTMRCQPILGHNTVFWYRQTMMQGLELLAYFRNRAPLDDSGMPKDRFSAEMPDATLATLKIQPSEPRDSAVYFCASAREGEQYFGPGTRLTVT.

V gene TRBV7-2 combines with J gene TRBJ2-6, with TRBD1 matching over 9 bases. CDR1 is SGHTA and CDR2 is FQGNSA in the germline V gene. Losses at the gene ends were 6 bases for V and 5 bases for J; bases not matched to a gene: 8. This CDR3 comprises 16 residues. In DNA, the CDR3 is TGTGCCAGCAGTACAGGGGGCCCTCTTAGGGCCAACGTCCTGACTTTC. Its protein is CASSTGGPLRANVLTF.

The V gene is TRBV6-1, the J gene TRBJ1-1; D uncertain. The germline gives CDR1 MNHNS, CDR2 SASEGT. The V gene lost 6 bases and the J gene lost 4 bases, with 12 bases spanning the gap. The CDR3 is 13 residues long. The DNA for the CDR3 is TGTGCCAGCAGCGACCTTCCGGGCACTGAAGCTTTCTTT. Its translation is CASSDLPGTEAFF.

The chain couples TRBV6-5 to TRBJ2-7, with TRBD1 matching 7 bases. Per germline, CDR1 MNHEY and CDR2 SVGAGI. Trimming removed 6 bases from V and 7 bases from J; junction bases left unmatched: 9. The CDR3 runs to 13 residues. The CDR3 nucleotides read TGTGCCAGCAGACGGGACAGCCTGGGGGAGCAGTACTTC. It specifies CASRRDSLGEQYF.

This clone showed up just once. The gene calls are TRBV7-6 and TRBJ2-1; 7 bases match TRBD2. Unmatched junction bases numbered 0, after V lost 4 bases and J lost 0 bases. This CDR3 contains 14 residues. Germline V gene data show CDR1 as SGHVS and CDR2 as FNYEAQ. The CDR3 is CASSSGGSYNEQFF. In DNA, the CDR3 is TGTGCCAGCAGCTCGGGGGGCTCCTACAATGAGCAGTTCTTC.

The chain combines TRBV25-1 with TRBJ2-3; 7 bases agree with TRBD1. Germline CDR1 and CDR2: MGHDK and SYGVNS. The CDR3 runs 13 residues. V was clipped by 3 bases and J by 5 bases; unmatched bases: 2. The CDR3 coding sequence is TGTGCCAGCAGTGATACAGGGGAAGATACGCAGTATTTT. Translated, it gives CASSDTGEDTQYF.

Regarding this clone: At one end the junction does not follow the germline gene, possibly because of a read error. The chain links TRBV7-7 to TRBJ2-3; the D gene is possibly TRBD2 (6 bases). This CDR3 region has 13 residues. Germline loops: CDR1 SSHAT, CDR2 FNYEAQ (reference sequence). The CDR3 sequence is CASSLGSGDTQYF. The DNA of the CDR3 is TGTGCTAGCAGCCTCGGGAGTGGGGATACGCAGTATTTT.

The chain joins TRBV6-5 to TRBJ2-7; D unresolved. In germline, CDR1 is MNHEY, CDR2 SVGAGI. The CDR3 consists of 13 residues. V lost 11 bases and J lost 3, with 17 bases in between. DNA for the CDR3: TGTGCCGTACGGTCTACAGAAGTCTACGAGCAGTACTTC. It specifies CAVRSTEVYEQYF.

The J gene is TRBJ2-7, the V gene TRBV28; D gene unclear. Germline values: CDR1 MDHEN, CDR2 SYDVKM. The CDR3 sequence is 13 residues long. Trimming left V 3 bases short and J 2 bases short, with 8 bases between. CDR3 sequence: CASSFSVPYEQYF. CDR3 bases: TGTGCCAGCAGTTTCTCGGTGCCCTACGAGCAGTACTTC.

This chain links TRBV7-6 with TRBJ2-2; 8 bases are a match to TRBD2. This CDR3 contains 15 residues. Trimming at V came to 5 bases and at J to 3 bases, leaving 5 bases not matched to a gene. Germline-derived CDR1 and CDR2 are SGHVS and FNYEAQ. The CDR3 nucleotides read TGTGCCAGCAGCCCCGGGACTAGTTACACCGGGGAGCTGTTTTTT. It yields the protein CASSPGTSYTGELFF.